Listed here are 28 T cell receptor beta chains from one sample, sequenced in a study of tissue T cells after allogeneic stem cell transplantation. The data were produced by immunoSEQ multiplex PCR, yet TCRdb's version contains in-frame clones alone and is incomplete. The sample lists 25,000 to 35,000 clones; less than 90% were seen once. The sample was blood, taken before transplantation. These receptors were taken from a woman aged 18 to 55 who later had graft-versus-host disease after an allogeneic stem cell transplant.

This clone is a singleton in its sample. J is TRBJ1-2 and V is TRBV6-1, with D uncertain. V lost 3 bases and J lost 3, with 17 bases in between. Germline V gives CDR1 MNHNS, CDR2 SASEGT. The CDR3 has 16 amino acids. The CDR3 coding sequence is TGTGCCAGCAGTGAGGCGACGGAACTATACGACTATGGCTACACCTTC. Translating it yields CASSEATELYDYGYTF.

The CDR3 bases are TGTGCCAGCAGCCACGGACAGTACACAGATACGCAGTATTTT. It translates to CASSHGQYTDTQYF. The chain is built from TRBV6-2 or TRBV6-3 and TRBJ2-3, with D possibly being TRBD1 (6 bases). Per the germline V gene, CDR1 is MNHEY and CDR2 is SVGEGT. The CDR3 is made up of 14 amino acids. The V end lost 6 bases, the J end lost 2 bases, and 12 bases lay between the germline ends.

The V call is TRBV4-1, the J call TRBJ2-1, with D uncertain. Between the trimmed V and J ends, which lost 1 base and 5 bases, there was a span of 21 bases. The CDR3 is made up of 18 amino acids. Germline V gene data show CDR1 as MGHRA and CDR2 as YSYEKL. CDR3 amino acids: CASSQVVSPGPPNNEQFF. Here the CDR3 DNA reads TGCGCCAGCAGCCAAGTAGTAAGTCCCGGGCCCCCCAACAATGAGCAGTTCTTC.

This clone is medium-sized (0.01 to 0.1%). The same CDR3 arises from other DNA sequences in this sample as well. This sequence joins TRBV19 and TRBJ1-1; 8 bases fit TRBD1. The germline V gene has CDR1 LNHDA and CDR2 SQIVND (reference sequence). V was clipped by 1 base and J by 0 bases; unmatched bases: 1. There are 15 residues in the CDR3. The CDR3 DNA follows: TGTGCCAGTAGTATAGGACAGGGGATGAACACTGAAGCTTTCTTT. This translates into CASSIGQGMNTEAFF.

A single count supports this clone. The chain is built from TRBV11-3 and TRBJ2-1, with D perhaps assigned TRBD1 or TRBD2 (7 bases each). This CDR3 has 16 residues. Germline values: CDR1 SGHNT, CDR2 YENEEA. V was shortened by 4 bases and J by 0 bases, with 13 bases between the two germline ends. CDR3 nucleotide sequence: TGTGCCAGCAGCTACCAGGGGGGGAGCTCCTACAATGAGCAGTTCTTC. Its translation is CASSYQGGSSYNEQFF.

V and J are TRBV14 and TRBJ1-4, with D maybe TRBD1 (6 bases). V lost 4 bases to trimming and J lost 0 bases, with 15 bases between them. CDR1 and CDR2 (germline): SGHDN, FVKESK. The CDR3 extends over 17 amino acids. The CDR3 nucleotides read TGTGCCAGCAGCCCATTCAGGGGCCCCGCAACTAATGAAAAACTGTTTTTT. Its protein is CASSPFRGPATNEKLFF.

The DNA for the CDR3 is TGTGCCAGCAGCTTGGGGGCTTTAGCGGGGTTGGAGACCCAGTACTTC. Protein: CASSLGALAGLETQYF. The genes are TRBV5-4 and TRBJ2-5; 8 bases map to TRBD2. The junction had 9 bases not matched to a gene; V was cut back by 0 bases and J by 5 bases. Germline CDR1 SGHNT, CDR2 YYREEE (reference sequence). The CDR3 loop spans 16 amino acids. The whole variable domain, remainder taken from reference TRBV5-4 and TRBJ2-5, is ETGVTQSPTHLIKTRGQQVTLRCSSQSGHNTVSWYQQALGQGPQFIFQYYREEENGRGNFPPRFSGLQFPNYSSELNVNALELDDSALYLCASSLGALAGLETQYFGPGTRLLVL.

V usage is TRBV6-2 or TRBV6-3 and J usage is TRBJ1-1, with D possibly being TRBD1 (5 bases). Trimming left V 2 bases short and J 1 base short, with 11 bases between. Germline V CDR1 and CDR2: MNHEY, SVGEGT. The CDR3 consists of 15 residues. The CDR3 protein is CASSYDGGRNTEAFF. In nucleotides, the CDR3 is TGTGCCAGCAGTTACGACGGGGGGAGGAACACTGAAGCTTTCTTT.

This chain joins TRBV14 and TRBJ2-2; 7 bases align to TRBD1. The CDR3 is made up of 17 amino acids. V dropped 3 bases and J dropped 1; count of bases not matched to a gene: 8. Germline V CDR1 and CDR2: SGHDN, FVKESK. CDR3 residues: CASSQSEGTVNTGELFF. The CDR3 coding sequence is TGTGCCAGCAGCCAGTCGGAAGGGACAGTGAACACCGGGGAGCTGTTTTTT.

Only one count was recorded for this clone. The J gene is TRBJ2-7, the V gene TRBV5-6; D is perhaps TRBD2 (6 bases). The CDR3 is 15 residues long. Trimming shortened V by 0 bases and J by 5 bases, and 15 bases separated the two germline ends. Germline CDR1 SGHDT, CDR2 YYEEEE. As DNA, the CDR3 is TGTGCCAGCAGCTTGGGCCCCGGGACTCCCCACGAGCAGTACTTC. Encoded protein: CASSLGPGTPHEQYF.

The chain links TRBV7-8 to TRBJ2-5; possible D gene TRBD1, 6 bases. In germline, CDR1 is SGHVS, CDR2 FQNEAQ. The length of the CDR3 is 12 residues. V was shortened by 5 bases and J by 5 bases, with 9 bases between the two germline ends. The CDR3 loop is CASSPQGETQYF. CDR3 DNA: TGTGCCAGCAGCCCCCAGGGGGAGACCCAGTACTTC. Full variable domain (missing parts from reference TRBV7-8 and TRBJ2-5): GAGVSQSPRYKVAKRGQDVALRCDPISGHVSLFWYQQALGQGPEFLTYFQNEAQLDKSGLPSDRFFAERPEGSVSTLKIQRTQQEDSAVYLCASSPQGETQYFGPGTRLLVL.

CDR3 protein: CASSFRTGGSYEQYF. CDR3 in DNA: TGTGCCAGCAGCTTTCGGACAGGGGGCTCCTACGAGCAGTACTTC. The chain employs TRBV7-2 and TRBJ2-7; 10 bases align to TRBD1. The CDR3 totals 15 residues. Germline lookup yields CDR1 SGHTA and CDR2 FQGNSA. The V segment lost 3 bases and the J segment 0 bases; nucleotides outside the gene matches: 2.

Only one count was recorded for this clone. The gene calls are TRBV5-1 and TRBJ1-2; a possible D gene is TRBD1 (6 bases). This CDR3 region has 16 residues. Germline assignment: CDR1 SGHRS and CDR2 YFSETQ. The germline V and J ends were trimmed by 4 bases and 4 bases, with 20 bases remaining between them. The CDR3 reads CASSAQSGTTGYGYTF. CDR3 DNA sequence: TGCGCCAGCAGCGCTCAATCCGGGACAACGGGCTATGGCTACACCTTC.

This clone was seen just once. This sequence joins TRBV28 and TRBJ2-1; tentative D call: TRBD2 (5 bases). Trimming stripped 1 base from V and 0 bases from J, with 13 bases between. Germline CDR1 and CDR2: MDHEN and SYDVKM. This CDR3 has 17 amino acids. The CDR3: CASSLSAAGSSYNEQFF. The CDR3 coding sequence is TGTGCCAGCAGTTTATCCGCCGCGGGTAGCTCCTACAATGAGCAGTTCTTC.

The chain joins TRBV13 to TRBJ2-7; 9 bases fit TRBD1. Looked up from germline, CDR1 is PRHDT and CDR2 is FYEKMQ (reference sequence). The CDR3 is 14 amino acids. After removal of 3 bases from V and 6 bases from J, the junction contained 6 bases not matched to a gene. The CDR3 nucleotides are TGTGCCAGCAGCTTTGACAGGGGGTCTCTCGAGCAGTACTTC. The encoded protein is CASSFDRGSLEQYF.

The sample holds a few counts of this clone. CDR3 bases: TGTGCCAGCAGCCAAGGGGGAGGCAGAGAGTTCTACGAGCAGTACTTC. As protein: CASSQGGGREFYEQYF. V gene TRBV4-2 combines with J gene TRBJ2-7; a possible D gene is TRBD2 (6 bases). Germline V gene lookup returns CDR1 LGHNA and CDR2 YNFKEQ. This CDR3 contains 16 residues. Between the trimmed V and J ends, which lost 1 base and 3 bases, there was a span of 16 bases.

This sequence joins TRBV30 and TRBJ1-1, with 7 bases fitting TRBD1. CDR1 is GTSNPN, CDR2 SVGIG, per germline (reference sequence). This CDR3 is built from 14 residues. The junction had 9 bases not matched to a gene; V was cut back by 4 bases and J by 4 bases. The chain's CDR3 is CAWKRDRASTEAFF. The CDR3 nucleotides are TGTGCCTGGAAACGAGACAGGGCGAGCACTGAAGCTTTCTTT.

CDR3 nucleotide sequence: TGTGCCACCAGTGATCCCGACAGGGCGGGCGGGGAGCTGTTTTTT. This encodes CATSDPDRAGGELFF. The chain uses TRBV24-1 and TRBJ2-2, with 7 bases fitting TRBD1. Losses at the gene ends were 3 bases for V and 7 bases for J; bases not matched to a gene: 7. Germline-derived CDR1 and CDR2 are KGHDR and SFDVKD. This CDR3 comprises 15 residues.

The chain recombines TRBV27 with TRBJ2-7, with 8 bases identical to TRBD2. The germline V gene has CDR1 MNHEY and CDR2 SMNVEV (reference sequence). The CDR3 extends over 15 amino acids. The V and J ends lost 6 bases and 7 bases, in that order; junction bases with no gene match: 14. DNA of the CDR3: TGTGCCAGCAGCGCGCTCTCAGCGGGGGCGAGGGAGCAGTACTTC. It yields the protein CASSALSAGAREQYF.

The rearrangement uses TRBV19 and TRBJ1-6; tentative D call: TRBD1 (5 bases). Trimming shortened V by 7 bases and J by 3 bases, and 13 bases separated the two germline ends. The CDR3 loop spans 15 amino acids. CDR1 and CDR2 (germline): LNHDA, SQIVND (reference sequence). The chain's CDR3 is CASKGGGSYNSPLHF. CDR3 nucleotide sequence: TGTGCCAGTAAGGGCGGGGGAAGCTATAATTCACCCCTCCACTTT.

This sequence joins TRBV15 and TRBJ1-2; no clear D gene. The CDR3 totals 14 residues. The V gene's germline CDR1 is LNHNV and CDR2 YYDKDF (reference sequence). With 0 bases removed from V and 5 bases from J, the gap between germline ends came to 10 bases. CDR3 amino acids: CATSREGTQYGYTF. DNA for the CDR3: TGTGCCACCAGCAGAGAGGGTACCCAATATGGCTACACCTTC.

The J gene is TRBJ2-3, the V gene TRBV27; no clear D. The V end was cut by 5 bases, the J end by 2 bases, with 2 bases between. The germline gives CDR1 MNHEY, CDR2 SMNVEV (reference sequence). The CDR3 is 11 residues long. CDR3 nucleotides: TGTGCCAGCAGTAACACAGATACGCAGTATTTT. Its protein is CASSNTDTQYF.

The rearrangement links TRBV6-5 to TRBJ1-1, with a tentative D call TRBD1 (5 bases). The CDR3 length is 15 residues. CDR1 and CDR2 from the germline V gene are MNHEY and SVGAGI. V lost 0 bases and J 3 bases, leaving 11 bases between the germline ends. The CDR3 protein is CASSYSAGSDTEAFF. CDR3 nucleotides: TGTGCCAGCAGTTACTCAGCAGGGTCGGACACTGAAGCTTTCTTT.

The chain is built from TRBV5-4 and TRBJ1-2; D unresolved. Trimming removed 5 bases at V and 3 bases at J, with 14 bases between. Germline-derived CDR1 and CDR2 are SGHNT and YYREEE (reference sequence). CDR3 length: 14 amino acids. DNA for the CDR3: TGTGCCAGCAGGGTAGGAGGTATGGACTATGGCTACACCTTC. Translation: CASRVGGMDYGYTF.

The rearrangement links TRBV5-1 to TRBJ1-1; 8 bases match TRBD1. The V gene's germline CDR1 is SGHRS and CDR2 YFSETQ. The CDR3 extends over 16 amino acids. Germline trimming cut 0 bases from V and 2 bases from J; bases unmatched to any gene: 6. The CDR3 DNA sequence: TGCGCCAGCAGCTTGGTGGGGACAGGAGCAAACACTGAAGCTTTCTTT. It specifies CASSLVGTGANTEAFF.

This clone appeared a single time. The chain recombines TRBV21-1 with TRBJ2-2; the table's D call, TRBD2, was not checked against the DNA. TRBV21-1 is flagged as a pseudogene. This CDR3 region has 17 residues. CDR3 sequence reads: CASSKGREGPDTGELFF. The CDR3 DNA reads as TGTGCCAGCAGCAAGGGGCGGGAGGGCCCGGACACCGGGGAGCTGTTTTTT.

For the CDR3, the DNA is TGTGCCAGCAGTGAAGGTCGATCAGGGGGCAATCAGCCCCAGCATTTT. It encodes CASSEGRSGGNQPQHF. The chain couples TRBV2 to TRBJ1-5; D is possibly TRBD1 (6 bases). CDR1 and CDR2 from the germline V gene are SNHLY and FYNNEI. This CDR3 is 16 amino acids long. Trimming took off 1 base at V and 2 bases at J, with 12 bases between the two ends.

This clone was detected only a few times. This chain connects TRBV9 to TRBJ1-2, with 8 bases aligning to TRBD1. V shed 2 bases and J 4 bases; nucleotides not matched to a gene: 7. Germline CDR1 reads SGDLS; CDR2 reads YYNGEE. The CDR3 has 15 amino acids. In DNA form, the CDR3 reads TGTGCCAGCAGCGTCGACAGGGGAAACCTCTATGGCTACACCTTC. Its protein product is CASSVDRGNLYGYTF.